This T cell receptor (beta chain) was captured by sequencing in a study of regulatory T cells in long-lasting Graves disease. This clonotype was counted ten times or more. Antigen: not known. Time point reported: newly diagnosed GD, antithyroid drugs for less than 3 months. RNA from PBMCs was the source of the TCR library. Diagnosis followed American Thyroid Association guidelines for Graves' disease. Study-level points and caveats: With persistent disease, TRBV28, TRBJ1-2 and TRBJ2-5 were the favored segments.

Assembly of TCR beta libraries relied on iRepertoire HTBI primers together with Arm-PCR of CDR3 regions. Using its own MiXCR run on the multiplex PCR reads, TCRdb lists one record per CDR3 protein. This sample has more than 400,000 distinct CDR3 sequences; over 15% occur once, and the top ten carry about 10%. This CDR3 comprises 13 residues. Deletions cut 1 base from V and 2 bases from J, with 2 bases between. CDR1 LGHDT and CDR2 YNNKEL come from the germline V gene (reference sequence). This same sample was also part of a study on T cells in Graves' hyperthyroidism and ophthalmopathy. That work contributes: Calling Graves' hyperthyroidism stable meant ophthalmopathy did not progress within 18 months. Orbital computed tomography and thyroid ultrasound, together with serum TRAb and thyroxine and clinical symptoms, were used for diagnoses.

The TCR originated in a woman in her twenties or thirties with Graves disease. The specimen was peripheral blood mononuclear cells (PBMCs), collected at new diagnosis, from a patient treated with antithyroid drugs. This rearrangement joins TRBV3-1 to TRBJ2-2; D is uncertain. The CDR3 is CASSQANTGELFF. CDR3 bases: TGTGCCAGCAGCCAAGCCAACACCGGGGAGCTGTTTTTT.